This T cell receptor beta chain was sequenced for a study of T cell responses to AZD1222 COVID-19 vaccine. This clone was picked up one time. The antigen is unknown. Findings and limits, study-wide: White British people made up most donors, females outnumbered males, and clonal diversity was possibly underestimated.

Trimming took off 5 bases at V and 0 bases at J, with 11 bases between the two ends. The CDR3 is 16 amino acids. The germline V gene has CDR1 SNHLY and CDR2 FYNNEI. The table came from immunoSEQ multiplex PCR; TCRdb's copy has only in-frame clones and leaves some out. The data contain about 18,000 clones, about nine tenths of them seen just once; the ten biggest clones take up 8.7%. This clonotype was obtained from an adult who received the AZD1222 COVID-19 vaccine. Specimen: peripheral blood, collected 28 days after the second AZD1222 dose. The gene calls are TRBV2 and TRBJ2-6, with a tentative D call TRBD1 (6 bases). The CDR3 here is CASSYTGSSGANVLTF. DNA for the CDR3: TGTGCCAGCAGTTATACAGGGAGCTCTGGGGCCAACGTCCTGACTTTC.